This TCR beta chain was captured in a study of OX40 agonist ivuxolimab in advanced cancers. About the study: Clinicians treated patients with ivuxolimab, an agonistic anti-OX40 (CD134) antibody. Each dose-escalation patient presented with hepatocellular carcinoma, melanoma, renal cell or head and neck cancer.

Sequencing was performed with immunoSEQ multiplex PCR; in TCRdb, only in-frame clones are kept and a portion is missing. The table lists over 45,000 clones, about 85% of them singletons. The V gene lost 0 bases and the J gene lost 6 bases, with 0 bases spanning the gap. This CDR3 region has 11 residues. The germline gives CDR1 MNHEY, CDR2 SVGAGI. The material was CD4+ or CD8+ T cells sorted from blood, obtained in a trial of the OX40 agonist ivuxolimab. The rearrangement joins TRBV6-5 to TRBJ1-5, with no clear D. The clonotype originates from an adult with an advanced solid tumor such as melanoma, head and neck, liver or kidney cancer. This CDR3 is CASSYSQPQHF. CDR3 DNA: TGTGCCAGCAGTTACTCTCAGCCCCAGCATTTT.